The rows below give T cell receptor beta chains drawn from one sample of a study of blood T cell repertoires in COVID-19. Profiling relied on immunoSEQ multiplex PCR, and the TCRdb table lists in-frame clones only, not all of them. Of more than 75,000 clones listed, approximately 79% are singletons. The sample taken for sequencing was peripheral blood. These receptors were taken from a woman aged 80 or older with active or convalescent COVID-19. CDR3s leave out the opening cysteine and the closing phenylalanine or tryptophan. Each record gives: V gene, J gene, CDR3 protein.

TRBV5-8	TRBJ2-4	ASSLIGQSNIQY
TRBV5-8	TRBJ1-2	ASSFSGGISYGYT
TRBV7-2	TRBJ2-7	ASSFGQGAREQY
TRBV7-2	TRBJ2-5	ASSLGLSGGAGETQY
TRBV6-5	TRBJ2-3	ASGRGGVSTDTQY
TRBV19	TRBJ2-2	ASTRGAGAIVSGELF
TRBV2	TRBJ1-3	ASRQGGLNTIY
TRBV6-2/TRBV6-3	TRBJ2-2	ASSSWSRTSGRGNTGELF
TRBV28	TRBJ1-1	ASIFAGGDTEAF
TRBV6-5	TRBJ1-5	ASSYWQGSNQPQH
TRBV7-9	TRBJ2-7	ASSSRSDIAYEQY
TRBV2	TRBJ2-2	ASSREARGELF
TRBV2	TRBJ2-1	ASRSGNNEQF
TRBV5-4	TRBJ1-2	ASSLEQGTNYGYT
TRBV7-7	TRBJ2-5	ASSLGPGEGETQY
TRBV4-3	TRBJ1-1	ASSQARGGFMNTEAF
TRBV7-9	TRBJ2-2	ASSPSQGGGTGELF
TRBV4-2	TRBJ2-7	ASSQSESDRVYEQY
TRBV19	TRBJ1-5	ASSQTLSRASNQPQH
TRBV10-3	TRBJ2-1	ATRTSGGSYNEQF
TRBV29-1	TRBJ2-7	SVDGLAGESTYEQY
TRBV19	TRBJ1-1	ASMRQDTMNTEAF
TRBV27	TRBJ1-2	ASSLGGTSGYT
TRBV4-2	TRBJ1-2	ASSRGDFDGYT
TRBV28	TRBJ1-1	ASRVGQAVAF
TRBV6-2/TRBV6-3	TRBJ1-5	ASSYGGATGYSNQPQH
TRBV6-2/TRBV6-3	TRBJ2-2	ASSYAEAELF
TRBV7-8	TRBJ2-1	ASSLGRKNEQF
TRBV19	TRBJ1-3	ASSLRQGGNTIY
TRBV4-1	TRBJ2-7	ASSQVPGTTYEQY
TRBV6-5	TRBJ1-2	ASSYSGTGGYT
TRBV5-1	TRBJ2-1	ASSLVARSSYNEQF
TRBV7-2	TRBJ2-7	ASSISGGLTYEQY
TRBV12-1	TRBJ1-6	ASSWDPVSTGLNSPLH
TRBV10-3	TRBJ1-1	AIIGAMNTEAF
TRBV5-4	TRBJ1-6	ASSSGVDNSPLH
TRBV3-1/TRBV3-2	TRBJ2-1	ASSQPGGHEQF
TRBV5-5	TRBJ1-3	ASSYDRGRNTIY
TRBV11-1	TRBJ2-3	ASSTRGLAGSNTQY
TRBV7-2	TRBJ2-2	ASRGALGANTGELF
TRBV4-1	TRBJ2-7	ASSQGPTTENLAYEQY
TRBV7-2	TRBJ2-3	ASSLEQRGGTDTQY
TRBV11-2	TRBJ1-1	ASSPDRVITEAF
TRBV19	TRBJ2-1	ASSTGYNEQF
TRBV21-1	TRBJ2-3	ASRETTGGTDTQY
TRBV12-5	TRBJ1-3	ASGLVGSPDRRSGNTIY
TRBV6-1	TRBJ2-1	ASSEGAVKQF
TRBV7-8	TRBJ1-2	ASSLTGANYGYT
TRBV20-1	TRBJ1-2	SASPGQGMVGYT
TRBV10-3	TRBJ1-1	AIQGGDTEAF
TRBV19	TRBJ2-5	ASSRQAGGPRETQY
TRBV7-9	TRBJ1-6	AWSNSLNSPLH
TRBV21-1	TRBJ1-5	ASTPRGSQPQH
TRBV7-2	TRBJ2-7	ASSFVWLSGEQY
TRBV4-2	TRBJ2-3	ASSQERAGQSASTDTQY